This T cell receptor (beta chain) was captured in a study of graft-versus-host responses after intestinal transplantation. About the study: Recipients received multivisceral, liver-intestinal, or isolated intestinal transplants. Study-wide points: Among recipient marrow samples, GvH clones were found; some appeared first in ileum or blood.

Assay: immunoSEQ multiplex PCR; the TCRdb copy retains only in-frame clones and omits some. The data hold about 92,000 clones, with 83% observed a single time. CDR1 SGHRS and CDR2 YFSETQ come from the germline V gene. The CDR3 consists of 13 residues. In regard to this clone: Its antigen is still unknown.

The sequenced sample was unstimulated CD8+ T cells sorted from spleen or lymph node cells, obtained before intestinal transplant. V is TRBV5-1 and J is TRBJ2-5; 7 nucleotides align to TRBD2. The assigned J gene may be wrong: the sequence end matches TRBJ2-7 better. The source is a human donor who received an intestinal transplant. DNA of the CDR3: TGCGCCAGCAGCCTGAAGCGGGGTTACGAGCAGTACTTC. Protein sequence: CASSLKRGYEQYF.